The sequence of this TCR beta chain was determined in a study of T cells in Graves' hyperthyroidism and ophthalmopathy. This clonotype was counted a few times. Hyperthyroidism had been newly diagnosed in patients aged 18 to 65, and its duration was under 2 months. It was RNA transcripts that yielded the amplified TCR beta CDR3 regions. TCR CDR3 regions were first amplified by RT-PCR with HTBI primers. TCRdb re-derived calls from the multiplex PCR reads in MiXCR, one entry per CDR3 protein. The repertoire holds 300,000 to 350,000 distinct CDR3 sequences, with over 11% as singletons. This clonotype was sampled from a woman aged 25 to 39 with Graves' hyperthyroidism. Sequencing was performed on blood.

The CDR3 here is CAWSPRSGGHNSPLHF. The CDR3 region has the DNA TGTGCCTGGAGCCCCAGGTCAGGGGGGCATAATTCACCCCTCCACTTT. This chain uses TRBV30 with TRBJ1-6; 7 bases are shared with TRBD1. CDR1 and CDR2 from the germline V gene are GTSNPN and SVGIG (reference sequence). V was pared by 3 bases and J by 5 bases, with 10 bases of the junction left unmatched. This CDR3 comprises 16 residues.